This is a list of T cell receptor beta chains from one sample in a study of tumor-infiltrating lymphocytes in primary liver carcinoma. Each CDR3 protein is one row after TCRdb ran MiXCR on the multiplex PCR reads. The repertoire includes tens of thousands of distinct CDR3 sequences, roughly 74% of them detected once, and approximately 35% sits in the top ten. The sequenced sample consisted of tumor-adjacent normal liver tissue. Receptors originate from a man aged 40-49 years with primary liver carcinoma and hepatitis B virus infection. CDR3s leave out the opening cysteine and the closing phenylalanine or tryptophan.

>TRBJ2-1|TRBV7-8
ASRSVGRGEQF
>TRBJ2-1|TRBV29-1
SVRLRSSYIEQF
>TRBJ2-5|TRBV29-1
SGQDAKVETQY
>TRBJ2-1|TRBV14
ASSQDALWAPYNEQF
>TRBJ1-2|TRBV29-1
SVKFGRSIYGYT
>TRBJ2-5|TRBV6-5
ASSIRTSGSKEIQY
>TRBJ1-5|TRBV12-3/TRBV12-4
ASNRQGDQQPQH
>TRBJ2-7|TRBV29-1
SVDTGYVDEQY
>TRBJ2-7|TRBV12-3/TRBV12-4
DSSFYGSVYEQY
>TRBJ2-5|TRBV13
ASSLVTIGHQETQY
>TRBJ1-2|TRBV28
ASGGTTREPDYGYT
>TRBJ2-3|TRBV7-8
ASSEGHPKADTQY
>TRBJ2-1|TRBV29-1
NVVLTTYNEQF
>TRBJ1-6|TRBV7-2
ASSPDDMVSPLH
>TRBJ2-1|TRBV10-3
ASGAGDPGEQF
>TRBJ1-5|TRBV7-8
ASSSGQGALQTQH
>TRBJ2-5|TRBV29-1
SVELGQRNLGETHY
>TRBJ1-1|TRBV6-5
ASIPSRDTEAF
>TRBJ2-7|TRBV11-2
ANSFDRPRRSSNGYEQY
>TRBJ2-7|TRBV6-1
AHGRPRDNSYGQY
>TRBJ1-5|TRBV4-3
ASSQFREHPQH
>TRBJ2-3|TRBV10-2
ASSVLSREARY
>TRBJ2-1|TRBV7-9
ASSLGSYNEQL
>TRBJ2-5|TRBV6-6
ASRRDSGLQETQY
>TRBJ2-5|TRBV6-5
ASSYSNQETQY
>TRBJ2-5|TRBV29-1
SVVDGPEQETQY
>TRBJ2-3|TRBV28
ASSFGQFSTDTQY
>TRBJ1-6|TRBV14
ASGHSGENSLLH
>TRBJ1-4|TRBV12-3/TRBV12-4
ASSSPKSGSGGNEKLF